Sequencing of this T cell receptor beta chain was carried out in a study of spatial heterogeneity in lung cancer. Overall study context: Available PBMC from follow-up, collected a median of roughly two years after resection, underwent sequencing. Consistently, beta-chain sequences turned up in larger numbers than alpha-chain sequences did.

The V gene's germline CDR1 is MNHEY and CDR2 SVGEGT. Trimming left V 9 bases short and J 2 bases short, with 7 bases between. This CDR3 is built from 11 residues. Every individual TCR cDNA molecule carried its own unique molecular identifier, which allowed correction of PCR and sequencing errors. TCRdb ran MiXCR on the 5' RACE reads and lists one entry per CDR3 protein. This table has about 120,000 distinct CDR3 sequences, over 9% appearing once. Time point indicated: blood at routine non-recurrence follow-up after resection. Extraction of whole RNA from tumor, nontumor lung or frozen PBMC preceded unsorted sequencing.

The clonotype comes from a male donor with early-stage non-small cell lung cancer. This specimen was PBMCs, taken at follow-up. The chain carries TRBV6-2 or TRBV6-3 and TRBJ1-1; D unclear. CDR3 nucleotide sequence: TGTGCCAGAAGAACAAACACTGAAGCTTTCTTT. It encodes CARRTNTEAFF.